The 17 T cell receptor beta chains listed next were all sequenced from one sample in a study of T cells in Graves' hyperthyroidism and ophthalmopathy. From RNA transcripts, TCR beta CDR3 regions were amplified. HTBI primers were the set used in a first-round RT-PCR of the TCR CDR3. TCRdb redid the calling of the multiplex PCR reads with MiXCR, one entry per CDR3 protein. The sample comprises 550,000 to 700,000 distinct CDR3 sequences, under 60% of which are singletons, and around 20% rests with the top ten. What was sequenced was peripheral blood or thyroid tissue (not recorded which). The receptors were sampled from an adult woman with Graves' disease, either hyperthyroidism or ophthalmopathy (not recorded which).

This clonotype was recorded many times. The CDR3: CASSPVLGNTEAFF. In DNA, the CDR3 is TGTGCCAGCAGCCCCGTGCTGGGTAACACTGAAGCTTTCTTT. The chain links TRBV12-3 or TRBV12-4 to TRBJ1-1, with D unresolved. Between the trimmed V and J ends, which lost 6 bases and 2 bases, there was a span of 13 bases. This CDR3 has 14 amino acids.

The chain is built from TRBV7-9 and TRBJ2-7; D remains ambiguous. Germline CDR1 SEHNR, CDR2 FQNEAQ (reference sequence). V lost 6 bases to trimming and J lost 4 bases, with 16 bases between them. The CDR3 length is 14 residues. CDR3 in amino acids: CASSDRASSYEQYF. The CDR3 DNA reads as TGTGCCAGCAGTGACCGGGCCTCGTCATACGAGCAGTACTTC.

As to this clonotype: Its ends do not fully match the called genes, so a read error is possible. The chain uses TRBV12-3 or TRBV12-4 and TRBJ1-5, with D maybe TRBD1 (5 bases). The CDR3 is 14 residues long. CDR3 nucleotides: TGTGCCAGCAGATTAGGGACGGGGAATCAGCCCCAGCATTTT. It is translated as CASRLGTGNQPQHF.

This clonotype has at least ten counts. The chain joins TRBV11-1 to TRBJ2-7; D could derive from TRBD1 or TRBD2 (6 bases each). The germline CDR1 and CDR2 sequences are SGHAT and FQDESV (reference sequence). This CDR3 has 15 amino acids. Trimming pared 5 bases from V and 1 base from J, leaving 15 bases between. The CDR3 region has the DNA TGTGCCAGCAGCGGTTTGGGGGGCGAATCCTACGAGCAGTACTTC. Its protein product is CASSGLGGESYEQYF. Full variable domain (missing parts from reference TRBV11-1 and TRBJ2-7): EAEVAQSPRYKITEKSQAVAFWCDPISGHATLYWYRQILGQGPELLVQFQDESVVDDSQLPKDRFSAERLKGVDSTLKIQPAELGDSAMYLCASSGLGGESYEQYFGPGTRLTVT.

This clonotype was seen repeatedly, ten times or more. The chain has TRBV3-1 and TRBJ1-1; a possible D gene is TRBD1 (5 bases). The CDR3 consists of 14 residues. Trimming removed 6 bases from V and 3 bases from J, with 14 bases in between. The germline gives CDR1 LGHDT, CDR2 YNNKEL (reference sequence). CDR3 sequence reads: CASSHGGWDTEAFF. The DNA of the CDR3 is TGTGCCAGCAGTCACGGGGGTTGGGACACTGAAGCTTTCTTT.

This clonotype has a count of ten or more. The rearrangement links TRBV9 to TRBJ2-2; 7 nucleotides line up with TRBD2. This CDR3 spans 13 amino acids. Trimming at V came to 7 bases and at J to 6 bases, leaving 6 bases not matched to a gene. Germline CDR1 is SGDLS and CDR2 is YYNGEE. CDR3 bases: TGTGCCAGCGATGGACTAGTTCCCGGGGAGCTGTTTTTT. This gives the protein CASDGLVPGELFF.

The CDR3 spells CSVLGGGLTEAFF. DNA for the CDR3: TGCAGCGTTCTAGGGGGGGGTCTTACTGAAGCTTTCTTT. The V call is TRBV29-1, the J call TRBJ1-1, with a possible D match to TRBD1 (6 bases). Germline loops: CDR1 SQVTM, CDR2 ANQGSEA. V lost 5 bases and J 5 bases, leaving 15 bases between the germline ends. The CDR3 loop spans 13 amino acids. The whole variable domain, remainder taken from reference TRBV29-1 and TRBJ1-1, is SAVISQKPSRDICQRGTSLTIQCQVDSQVTMMFWYRQQPGQSLTLIATANQGSEATYESGFVIDKFPISRPNLTFSTLTVSNMSPEDSSIYLCSVLGGGLTEAFFGQGTRLTVV.

This clonotype was seen many times. This chain connects TRBV7-8 to TRBJ2-5; no clear D gene. CDR1 and CDR2 (germline): SGHVS, FQNEAQ. This CDR3 has 15 amino acids. V lost 7 bases and J lost 5, with 20 bases in between. DNA for the CDR3: TGTGCCAGCACCCTCCTAGGGCGGCCGCGGGAGACCCAGTACTTC. As protein: CASTLLGRPRETQYF.

The CDR3 DNA reads TGTGCCAGTAGTATTACAGGGGAACTGTCACCCCTCCACTTT. Protein product: CASSITGELSPLHF. This chain joins TRBV19 and TRBJ1-6; 7 bases align to TRBD1. Trimming at V came to 3 bases and at J to 10 bases, leaving 6 bases not matched to a gene. Looked up from germline, CDR1 is LNHDA and CDR2 is SQIVND (reference sequence). The CDR3 sequence is 14 residues long.

This clonotype was observed many times. The CDR3 reads CASSITRALNTEAFF. The CDR3 nucleotides are TGTGCCAGCAGCATCACCCGGGCCCTGAACACTGAAGCTTTCTTT. This chain uses TRBV7-3 with TRBJ1-1; D gene ambiguous. V was cut by 5 bases and J by 0 bases, with 13 bases left in between. CDR1 SGHTA and CDR2 FQGTGA come from the germline V gene. This CDR3 comprises 15 residues.

This clonotype turned up a few times. This sequence joins TRBV10-3 and TRBJ1-2; tentatively, D is TRBD1 (6 bases). Deletions cut 9 bases from V and 2 bases from J, with 13 bases between. CDR1 ENHRY and CDR2 SYGVKD come from the germline V gene. The CDR3 is 13 amino acids. The CDR3 is CAMGSGANYGYTF. The CDR3 region has the DNA TGTGCCATGGGGTCGGGGGCAAACTATGGCTACACCTTC.

V is TRBV6-1 and J is TRBJ1-2; 7 positions match TRBD1. There are 17 residues in the CDR3. Germline assignment: CDR1 MNHNS and CDR2 SASEGT. With V trimmed by 7 bases and J by 2 bases, 16 bases remained unmatched. CDR3 protein: CASTRDSSAGVNYGYTF. The CDR3 region has the DNA TGTGCCAGCACTCGGGACAGTAGCGCAGGGGTGAACTATGGCTACACCTTC.

Only a few counts were recorded for this clonotype. The chain uses TRBV7-3 and TRBJ1-4, with D perhaps matching TRBD1 (5 bases). The V end was cut by 3 bases, the J end by 10 bases, with 18 bases between. Germline lookup yields CDR1 SGHTA and CDR2 FQGTGA. This CDR3 contains 15 residues. CDR3 coding DNA: TGTGCCAGCAGCTTCACCACCGACAGTGTAGGAAAACTGTTTTTT. Amino acid sequence: CASSFTTDSVGKLFF.

The table lists this clonotype with many counts. This chain joins TRBV28 and TRBJ1-2; 11 nucleotides agree with TRBD1. This CDR3 is built from 15 residues. CDR1 and CDR2 from the germline V gene are MDHEN and SYDVKM. The V segment lost 5 bases and the J segment 8 bases; nucleotides outside the gene matches: 10. In DNA form, the CDR3 reads TGTGCCAGCAGTCTGGGGACAGGGGGTCGATACGGCTACACCTTC. Its translation is CASSLGTGGRYGYTF.

To note about this clonotype: The missing conserved phenylalanine or tryptophan at the end of this CDR3 makes a read error likely. The gene calls are TRBV28 and TRBJ2-7; D is unresolved. The CDR3 is 15 amino acids. V lost 3 bases, J lost 2 bases, and 14 bases lay in between. The germline CDR1 and CDR2 sequences are MDHEN and SYDVKM. CDR3 bases: TGTGCCAGCAGTTTGGCAGGACGACATGCCTACGAGCAGTACTCC. Translation: CASSLAGRHAYEQYS.

This chain joins TRBV12-3 or TRBV12-4 and TRBJ2-5, with D perhaps TRBD2 (5 bases). The CDR3 consists of 14 residues. The V end was cut by 4 bases, the J end by 5 bases, with 14 bases between. For the CDR3, the DNA is TGTGCCAGCAGTTCTGGTCTAAAGCGGGAGACCCAGTACTTC. Translating gives CASSSGLKRETQYF.

The chain's CDR3 is CASSQIRGEAFF. CDR3 in DNA: TGCGCCAGCAGCCAAATCCGTGGTGAAGCTTTCTTT. The chain links TRBV4-3 to TRBJ1-1; D is unclear. The CDR3 sequence is 12 residues long. Germline V lookup: CDR1 LGHNA, CDR2 YSLEER. The ends were cut back, 2 bases at V and 7 bases at J, with 8 bases in the middle.